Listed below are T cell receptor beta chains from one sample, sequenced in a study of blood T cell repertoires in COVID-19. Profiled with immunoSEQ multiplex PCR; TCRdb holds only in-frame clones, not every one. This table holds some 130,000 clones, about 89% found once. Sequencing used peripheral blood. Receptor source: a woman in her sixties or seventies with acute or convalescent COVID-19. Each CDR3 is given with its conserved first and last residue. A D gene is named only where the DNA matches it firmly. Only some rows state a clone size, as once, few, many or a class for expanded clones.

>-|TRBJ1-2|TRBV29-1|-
TGCAGCGTTGCCGAGGGGGGGGGCGTGGAGTATGGCTACACCTTC
CSVAEGGGVEYGYTF
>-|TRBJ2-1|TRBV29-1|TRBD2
TGCAGCGCTGGAAAAGCGGGACTATACAATGAGCAGTTCTTC
CSAGKAGLYNEQFF
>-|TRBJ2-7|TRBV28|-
TGTGCCAGCACCCCGCCAGGACTGCTCTCCTACGAGCAGTACTTC
CASTPPGLLSYEQYF
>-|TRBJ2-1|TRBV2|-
TGTGCCAGCAGTGTTAGCGCGGAAAATGAGCAGTTCTTC
CASSVSAENEQFF
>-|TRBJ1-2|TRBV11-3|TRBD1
TGTGCCAGCAGCTCCGGACAGGGGGCCCACTATGGCTACACCTTC
CASSSGQGAHYGYTF
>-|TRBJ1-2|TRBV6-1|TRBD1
TGTGCCAGCAGTGACCCGACAGGGGGCCGAAACTATGGCTACACCTTC
CASSDPTGGRNYGYTF
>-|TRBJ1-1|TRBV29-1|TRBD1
TGCAGCGTCTCCCTCCACAGGGGGACGGATGAAGCTTTCTTT
CSVSLHRGTDEAFF
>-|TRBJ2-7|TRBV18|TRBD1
TGTGCCAGCTCACTCGCCGGGACAGGGACCTACGAGCAGTACTTC
CASSLAGTGTYEQYF
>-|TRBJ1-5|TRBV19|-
TGTGCCAGTAGTCGACAGGCGGCAACTCAGCCCCAGCATTTT
CASSRQAATQPQHF
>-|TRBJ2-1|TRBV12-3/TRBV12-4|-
TGTGCCAGCAGCACACTGCTAGTCAATGAGCAGTTCTTC
CASSTLLVNEQFF
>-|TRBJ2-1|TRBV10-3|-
TGTGCCATCAGCCTCGGTTCCTACAATGAGCAGTTCTTC
CAISLGSYNEQFF
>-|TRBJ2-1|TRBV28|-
TGTGCCAGCAGTTCATCCGGGTCCCTAGTCGACAATGAGCAGTTCTTC
CASSSSGSLVDNEQFF
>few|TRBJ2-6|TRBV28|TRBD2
TGTGCCAGCAGTTTAGCGGGGGCTGGGGCCAACGTCCTGACTTTC
CASSLAGAGANVLTF
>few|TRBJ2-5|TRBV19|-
TGTGCCAGTGAAGGACAGTCAAAAGGGGGGACCCAGTACTTC
CASEGQSKGGTQYF
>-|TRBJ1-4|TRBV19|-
TGTGCCAGTACTCGGGGACGACTAGACTTTAATGAAAAACTGTTTTTT
CASTRGRLDFNEKLFF
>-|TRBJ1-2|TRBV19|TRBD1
TGTGCCAGTTCCGACAGGGGCAGGGTCTATGGCTACACCTTC
CASSDRGRVYGYTF
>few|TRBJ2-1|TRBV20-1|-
TGCAGTGCTAGTCAGGGGCAGGGTGAGCAGTTCTTC
CSASQGQGEQFF
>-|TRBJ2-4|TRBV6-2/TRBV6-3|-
TGTGCCAGCAGTTACCCCTTCACTGCCAAAAACATTCAGTACTTC
CASSYPFTAKNIQYF
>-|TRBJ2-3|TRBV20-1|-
TGCAGTGCCCCGCGGGGCCCGGGGTGGTATTTT
CSAPRGPGWYF
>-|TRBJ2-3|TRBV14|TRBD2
TGTGCCAGCAGCCAAGATCACCCGGGACTAGCGGGAGACACAGATACGCAGTATTTT
CASSQDHPGLAGDTDTQYF
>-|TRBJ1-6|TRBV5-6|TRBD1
TGTGCCAGCAGCTTGGGACAGGGGAAAGGTTCACCCCTCCACTTT
CASSLGQGKGSPLHF
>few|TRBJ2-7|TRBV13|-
TGTGCCAGCAGAATAAGGGGGACTACCTTCGAGCAGTACTTC
CASRIRGTTFEQYF
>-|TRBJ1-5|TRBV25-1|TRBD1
TGTGCCACCCCCGACAGGGAGGAGAATCAGCCCCAGCATTTT
CATPDREENQPQHF
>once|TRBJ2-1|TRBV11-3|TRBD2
TGTGCCAGCGGCGGGACTAGCGGGAGGAACTACAATGAGCAGTTCTTC
CASGGTSGRNYNEQFF
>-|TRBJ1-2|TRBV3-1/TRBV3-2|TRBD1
TGTGCCAGCAGCCAAGGGACAGGGCCACTGGGCTACACCTTC
CASSQGTGPLGYTF
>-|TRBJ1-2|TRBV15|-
TGTGCCACCAGCACAGGGCCTGGCTCGGGTGGCTACACCTTC
CATSTGPGSGGYTF
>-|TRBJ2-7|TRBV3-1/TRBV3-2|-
TGTGCCAGCAGCCAAGGGAGCACCCGGTACGAGCAGTACTTC
CASSQGSTRYEQYF